This T cell receptor (beta chain) was sequenced in a study of T-cell memory formation after mild COVID-19. J gave up 1 base and V 1 base, and 7 bases lay outside the gene matches. This CDR3 is built from 17 residues. Germline V gene sequence: CDR1 SEHNR, CDR2 FQNEAQ (reference sequence). TCRdb called the 5' RACE reads again in MiXCR, with one record for every CDR3 protein. The table lists 450,000 or so distinct CDR3 sequences, 25% of them singletons. V gene TRBV7-9 combines with J gene TRBJ1-1, with 9 bases that match TRBD1. This TCR derives from an adult woman who had mild COVID-19 (a few samples of this study predate the infection). Cell type and time point are not known. The sample consisted of PBMCs or a T cell subset sorted from them (not recorded which). The CDR3: CASSLGGQGLRNTEAFF. The CDR3 DNA is TGTGCCAGCAGCTTAGGTGGACAGGGGTTAAGGAACACTGAAGCTTTCTTT.